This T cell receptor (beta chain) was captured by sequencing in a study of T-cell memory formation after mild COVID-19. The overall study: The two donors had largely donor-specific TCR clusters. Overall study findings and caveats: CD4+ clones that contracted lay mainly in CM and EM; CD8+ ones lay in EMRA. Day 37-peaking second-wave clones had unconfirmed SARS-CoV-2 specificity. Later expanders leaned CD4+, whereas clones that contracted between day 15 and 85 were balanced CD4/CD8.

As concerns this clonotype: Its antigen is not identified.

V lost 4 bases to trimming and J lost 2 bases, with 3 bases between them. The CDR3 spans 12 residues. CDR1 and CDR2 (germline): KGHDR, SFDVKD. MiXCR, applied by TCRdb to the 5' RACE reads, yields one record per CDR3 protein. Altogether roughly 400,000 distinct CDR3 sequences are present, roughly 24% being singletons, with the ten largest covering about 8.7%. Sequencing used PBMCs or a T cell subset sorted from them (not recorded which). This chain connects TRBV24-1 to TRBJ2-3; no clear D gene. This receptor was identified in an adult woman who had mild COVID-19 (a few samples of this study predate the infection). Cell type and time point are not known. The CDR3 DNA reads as TGTGCCACCAGTGACCCCACAGATACGCAGTATTTT. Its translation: CATSDPTDTQYF.